This T cell receptor (beta chain) was retrieved from a study of CD8 T cells in ankylosing spondylitis. This clonotype was seen repeatedly, ten times or more. Its antigen remains unidentified. The authors made TCR beta libraries by quantitative 5'-RACE with molecular barcodes. One entry per CDR3 protein results from TCRdb running MiXCR on the 5' RACE reads. The table lists some 200,000 distinct CDR3 sequences, around 7.9% of them singletons. Study observations and caveats: Researchers report that disease-linked clones proved CD8+ and relatively rare in peripheral blood. Before this, some motif variants had been reported in reactive arthritis synovial fluid and blood. Seemingly characteristic of ankylosing spondylitis blood was a TCR beta motif consisting of eight highly homologous variants.

The junction had 5 bases not matched to a gene; V was cut back by 1 base and J by 4 bases. This CDR3 region has 16 residues. Germline V lookup: CDR1 SGHTA, CDR2 FQGNSA. V and J are TRBV7-2 and TRBJ2-1; 9 nucleotides match TRBD2. This TCR came from a male donor with ankylosing spondylitis. The sample was blood, either unsorted or a sorted T cell fraction (not recorded which). CDR3 in DNA: TGTGCCAGCAGCTTAGTTCCTAGCGGGGCATACAATGAGCAGTTCTTC. As protein: CASSLVPSGAYNEQFF.